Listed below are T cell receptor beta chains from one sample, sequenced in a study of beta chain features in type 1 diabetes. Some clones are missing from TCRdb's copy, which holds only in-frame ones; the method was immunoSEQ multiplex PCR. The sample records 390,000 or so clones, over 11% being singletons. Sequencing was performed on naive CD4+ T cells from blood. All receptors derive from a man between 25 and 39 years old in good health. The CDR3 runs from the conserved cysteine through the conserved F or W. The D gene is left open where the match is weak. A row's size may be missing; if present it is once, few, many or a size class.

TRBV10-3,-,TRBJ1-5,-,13,TGTGCCATCTCGAGACAGCACAATCAGCCCCAGCATTTT,CAISRQHNQPQHF
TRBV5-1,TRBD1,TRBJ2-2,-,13,TGCGCCAGCAGGGTCACAGGGGCCGGGGAGCTGTTTTTT,CASRVTGAGELFF
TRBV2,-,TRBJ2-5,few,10,TGTGCCAGCAGTGTAGAGACCCAGTACTTC,CASSVETQYF
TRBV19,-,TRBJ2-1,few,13,TGTGCCACCGGGACCGCAACCTACAATGAGCAGTTCTTC,CATGTATYNEQFF
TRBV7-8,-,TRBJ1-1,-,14,TGTGCCAGCAGCTTTGCGTACAAAGTTTCTGAAGCTTTCTTT,CASSFAYKVSEAFF
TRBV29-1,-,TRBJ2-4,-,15,TGCAGCGTTGAAGACCGCCGTCGTACCCTAAACATTCAGTACTTC,CSVEDRRRTLNIQYF
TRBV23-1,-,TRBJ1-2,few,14,TGCGCCAGCAGAACAGGTCCGCAGTTCTATGGCTACACCTTC,CASRTGPQFYGYTF
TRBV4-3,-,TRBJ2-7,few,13,TGCGCCAGCAGCCAAGATACGAATCGGGTTATGTACTTC,CASSQDTNRVMYF
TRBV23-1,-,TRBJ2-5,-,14,TGCGCCAGCAGTCAATTTCGCAGGGTAGAGACCCAGTACTTC,CASSQFRRVETQYF
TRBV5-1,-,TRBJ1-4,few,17,TGCGCCAGCAGCTATAAAATGTGGTCGGGGCTTTACGGAAAACTGTTTTTT,CASSYKMWSGLYGKLFF
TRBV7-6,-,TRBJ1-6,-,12,TGTGCCAGCAGCTTAGCGGGATCACCCCTCCACTTT,CASSLAGSPLHF
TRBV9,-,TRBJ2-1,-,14,TGTGCCAGCAGCGTAGCTACGACAGACAATGAGCAGTTCTTC,CASSVATTDNEQFF